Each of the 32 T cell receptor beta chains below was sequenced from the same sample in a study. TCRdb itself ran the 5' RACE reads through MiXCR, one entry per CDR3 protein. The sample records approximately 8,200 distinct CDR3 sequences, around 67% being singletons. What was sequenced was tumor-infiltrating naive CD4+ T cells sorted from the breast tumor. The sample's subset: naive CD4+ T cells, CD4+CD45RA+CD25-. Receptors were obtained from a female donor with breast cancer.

The CDR3 spells CASSVAGGPTDTQYF. DNA for the CDR3: TGTGCCAGCAGTGTTGCGGGGGGGCCCACAGATACGCAGTATTTT. The chain links TRBV6-5 to TRBJ2-3; 9 positions agree with TRBD2. The germline V gene has CDR1 MNHEY and CDR2 SVGAGI. V shed 5 bases, J shed 2 bases, and the junction held 5 bases outside the gene matches. The CDR3 loop spans 15 amino acids.

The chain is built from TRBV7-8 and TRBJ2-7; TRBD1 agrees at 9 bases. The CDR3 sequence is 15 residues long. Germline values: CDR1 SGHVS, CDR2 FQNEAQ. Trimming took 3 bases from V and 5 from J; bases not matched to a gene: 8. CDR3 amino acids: CASSLAGTGLHEQYF. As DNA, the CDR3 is TGTGCCAGCAGCTTGGCCGGGACAGGGCTCCACGAGCAGTACTTC.

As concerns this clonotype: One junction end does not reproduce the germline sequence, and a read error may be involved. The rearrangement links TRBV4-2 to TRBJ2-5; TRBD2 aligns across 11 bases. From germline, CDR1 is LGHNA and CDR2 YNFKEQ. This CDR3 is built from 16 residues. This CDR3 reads CASSRYLAGGGETQYF. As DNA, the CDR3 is TGCGCCAGCAGCCGCTATCTAGCGGGAGGCGGAGAGACCCAGTACTTC.

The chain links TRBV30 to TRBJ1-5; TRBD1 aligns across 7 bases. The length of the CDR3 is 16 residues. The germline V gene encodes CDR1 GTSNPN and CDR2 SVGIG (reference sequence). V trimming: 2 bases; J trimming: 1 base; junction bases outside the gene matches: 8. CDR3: CAWSTIVGGSNQPQHF. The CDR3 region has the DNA TGTGCCTGGAGTACCATCGTAGGGGGCAGCAATCAGCCCCAGCATTTT.

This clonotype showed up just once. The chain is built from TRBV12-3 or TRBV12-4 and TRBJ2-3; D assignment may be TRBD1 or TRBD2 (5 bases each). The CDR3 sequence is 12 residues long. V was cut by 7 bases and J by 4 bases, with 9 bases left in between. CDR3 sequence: CASKLGADTQYF. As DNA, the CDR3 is TGTGCCAGCAAGCTGGGGGCAGATACGCAGTATTTT.

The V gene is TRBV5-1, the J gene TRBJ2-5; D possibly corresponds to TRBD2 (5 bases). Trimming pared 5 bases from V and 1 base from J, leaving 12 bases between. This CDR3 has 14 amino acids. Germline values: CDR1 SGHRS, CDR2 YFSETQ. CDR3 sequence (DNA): TGCGCCAGCAGGGTCGAGGGCGGCCAAGAGACCCAGTACTTC. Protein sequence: CASRVEGGQETQYF.

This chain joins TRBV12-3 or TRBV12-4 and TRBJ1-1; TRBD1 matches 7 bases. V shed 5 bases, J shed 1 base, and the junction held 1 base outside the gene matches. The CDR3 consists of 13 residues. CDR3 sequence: CASSRQGNTEAFF. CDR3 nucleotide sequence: TGTGCCAGCAGTAGACAGGGGAACACTGAAGCTTTCTTT.

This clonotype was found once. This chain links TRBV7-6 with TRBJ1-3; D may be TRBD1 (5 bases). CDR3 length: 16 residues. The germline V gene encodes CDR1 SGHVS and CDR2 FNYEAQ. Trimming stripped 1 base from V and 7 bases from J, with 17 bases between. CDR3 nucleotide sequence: TGTGCCAGCAGCTTAGAAGCTCGGGGCGGCGGGAACACCATATATTTT. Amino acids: CASSLEARGGGNTIYF.

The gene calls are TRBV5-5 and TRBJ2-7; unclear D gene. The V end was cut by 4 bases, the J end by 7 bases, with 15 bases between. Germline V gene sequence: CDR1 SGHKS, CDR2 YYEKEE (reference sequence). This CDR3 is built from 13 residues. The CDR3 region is CASSPDRAREQYF. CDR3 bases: TGTGCCAGCAGCCCGGACCGGGCCAGAGAGCAGTACTTC. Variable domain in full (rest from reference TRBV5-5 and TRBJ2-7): DAGVTQSPTHLIKTRGQQVTLRCSPISGHKSVSWYQQVLGQGPQFIFQYYEKEERGRGNFPDRFSARQFPNYSSELNVNALLLGDSALYLCASSPDRAREQYFGPGTRLTVT.

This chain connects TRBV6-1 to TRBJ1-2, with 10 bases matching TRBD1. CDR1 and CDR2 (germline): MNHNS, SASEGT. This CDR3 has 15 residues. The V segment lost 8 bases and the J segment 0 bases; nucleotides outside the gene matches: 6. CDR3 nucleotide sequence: TGTGCCAGCGGGACAGGGGCGATTACTAACTATGGCTACACCTTC. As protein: CASGTGAITNYGYTF.

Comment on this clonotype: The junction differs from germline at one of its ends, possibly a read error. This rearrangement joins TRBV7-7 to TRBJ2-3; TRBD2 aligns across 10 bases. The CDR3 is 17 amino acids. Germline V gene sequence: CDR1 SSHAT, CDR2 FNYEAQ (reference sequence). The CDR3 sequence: CASSLSSGSPGGDTQYF. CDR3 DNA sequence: TGTGCTAGCAGCTTATCTAGCGGGAGCCCCGGAGGAGATACGCAGTATTTT.

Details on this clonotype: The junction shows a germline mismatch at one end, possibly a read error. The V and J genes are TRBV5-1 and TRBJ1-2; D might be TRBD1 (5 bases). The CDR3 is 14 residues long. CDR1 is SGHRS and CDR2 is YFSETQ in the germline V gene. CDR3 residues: CASQPPGLGYGYTF. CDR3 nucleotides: TGTGCCAGCCAGCCGCCAGGGCTCGGGTATGGCTACACCTTC.

CDR3 region: CASSSPAGGSGDTQYF. For the CDR3, the DNA is TGTGCCAGCAGTTCCCCAGCGGGGGGAAGCGGGGATACGCAGTATTTT. This chain links TRBV12-3 or TRBV12-4 with TRBJ2-3; 9 bases are shared with TRBD2. The ends lost 4 bases at V and 6 bases at J; junction bases unmatched: 11. The CDR3 loop spans 16 amino acids.

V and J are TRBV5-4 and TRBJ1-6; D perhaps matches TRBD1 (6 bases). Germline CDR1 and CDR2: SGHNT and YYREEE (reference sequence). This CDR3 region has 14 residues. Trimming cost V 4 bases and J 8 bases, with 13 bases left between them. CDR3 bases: TGTGCCAGCAGCCGGGACATCCACGATTCACCCCTCCACTTT. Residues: CASSRDIHDSPLHF.

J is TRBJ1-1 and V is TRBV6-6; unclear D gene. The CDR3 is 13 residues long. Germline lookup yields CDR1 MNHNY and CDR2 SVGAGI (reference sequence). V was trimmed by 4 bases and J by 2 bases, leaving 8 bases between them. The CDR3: CASSSGGNTEAFF. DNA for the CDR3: TGTGCCAGCAGTTCAGGAGGAAACACTGAAGCTTTCTTT.

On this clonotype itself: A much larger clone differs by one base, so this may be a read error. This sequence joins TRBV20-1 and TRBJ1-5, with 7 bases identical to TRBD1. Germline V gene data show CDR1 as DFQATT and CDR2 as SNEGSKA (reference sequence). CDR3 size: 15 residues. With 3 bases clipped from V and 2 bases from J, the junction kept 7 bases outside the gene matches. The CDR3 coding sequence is TGCAGTGCTAGCAGAAGGACAGGAGGCAATCAGCCCCAGCATTTT. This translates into CSASRRTGGNQPQHF.

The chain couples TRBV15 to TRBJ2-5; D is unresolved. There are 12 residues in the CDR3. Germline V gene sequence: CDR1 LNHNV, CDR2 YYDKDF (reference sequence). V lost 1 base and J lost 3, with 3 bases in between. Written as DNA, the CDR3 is TGTGCCACCAGCAGAGCCAAAGAGACCCAGTACTTC. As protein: CATSRAKETQYF. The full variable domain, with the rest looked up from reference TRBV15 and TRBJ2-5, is DAMVIQNPRYQVTQFGKPVTLSCSQTLNHNVMYWYQQKSSQAPKLLFHYYDKDFNNEADTPDNFQSRRPNTSFCFLDIRSPGLGDTAMYLCATSRAKETQYFGPGTRLLVL.

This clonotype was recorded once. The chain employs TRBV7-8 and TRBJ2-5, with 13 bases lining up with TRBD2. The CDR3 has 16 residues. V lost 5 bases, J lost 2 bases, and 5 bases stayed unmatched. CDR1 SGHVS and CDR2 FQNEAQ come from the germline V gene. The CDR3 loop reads CASSPMTSGGQETQYF. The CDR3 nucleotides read TGTGCCAGCAGCCCAATGACTAGCGGGGGGCAAGAGACCCAGTACTTC. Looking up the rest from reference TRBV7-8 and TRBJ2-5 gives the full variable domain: GAGVSQSPRYKVAKRGQDVALRCDPISGHVSLFWYQQALGQGPEFLTYFQNEAQLDKSGLPSDRFFAERPEGSVSTLKIQRTQQEDSAVYLCASSPMTSGGQETQYFGPGTRLLVL.

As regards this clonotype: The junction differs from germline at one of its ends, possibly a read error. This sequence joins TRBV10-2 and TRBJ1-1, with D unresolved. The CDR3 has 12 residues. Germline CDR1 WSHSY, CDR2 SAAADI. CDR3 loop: CASSEGYTVAFF. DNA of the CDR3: TGCGCCAGCAGTGAGGGGTACACTGTAGCTTTCTTT.

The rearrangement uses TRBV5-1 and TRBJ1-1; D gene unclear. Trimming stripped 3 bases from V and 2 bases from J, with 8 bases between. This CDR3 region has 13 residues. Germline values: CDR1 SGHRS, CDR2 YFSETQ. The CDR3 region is CASSWVTNTEAFF. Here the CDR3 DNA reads TGCGCCAGCAGCTGGGTGACAAACACTGAAGCTTTCTTT.

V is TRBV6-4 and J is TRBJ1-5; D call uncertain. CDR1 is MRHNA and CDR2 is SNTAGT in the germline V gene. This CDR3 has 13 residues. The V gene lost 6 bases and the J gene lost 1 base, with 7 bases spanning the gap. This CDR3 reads CASSFDSNQPQHF. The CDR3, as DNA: TGTGCCAGCAGCTTTGACAGCAATCAGCCCCAGCATTTT.

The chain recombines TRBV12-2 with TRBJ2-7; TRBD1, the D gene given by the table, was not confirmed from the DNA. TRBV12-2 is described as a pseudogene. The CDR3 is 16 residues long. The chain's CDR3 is CVSRHRGQINSYEQYF. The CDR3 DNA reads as TGTGTAAGTCGCCACCGAGGACAGATTAACTCCTACGAGCAGTACTTC.

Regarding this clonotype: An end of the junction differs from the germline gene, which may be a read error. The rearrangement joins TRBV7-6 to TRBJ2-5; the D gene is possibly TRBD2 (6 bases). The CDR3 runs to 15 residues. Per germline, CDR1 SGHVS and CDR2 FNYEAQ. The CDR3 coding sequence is TGCGCCAGCAGCGAAAGTCGACTAGACCAAGAGACCCAGTACTTC. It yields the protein CASSESRLDQETQYF.

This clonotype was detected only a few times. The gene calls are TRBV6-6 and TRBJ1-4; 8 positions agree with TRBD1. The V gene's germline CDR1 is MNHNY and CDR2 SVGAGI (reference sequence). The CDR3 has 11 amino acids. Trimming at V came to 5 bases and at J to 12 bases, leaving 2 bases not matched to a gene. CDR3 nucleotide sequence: TGTGCCAGCAGTCAGACAGGGGAACTGTTTTTT. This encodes CASSQTGELFF.

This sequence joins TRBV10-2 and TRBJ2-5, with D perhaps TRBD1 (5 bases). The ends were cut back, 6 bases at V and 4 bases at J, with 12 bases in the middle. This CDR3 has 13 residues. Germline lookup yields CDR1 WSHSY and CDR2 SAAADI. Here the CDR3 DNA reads TGCGCCAGCAGAGTGGGTAGGGGAGAGACCCAGTACTTC. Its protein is CASRVGRGETQYF.

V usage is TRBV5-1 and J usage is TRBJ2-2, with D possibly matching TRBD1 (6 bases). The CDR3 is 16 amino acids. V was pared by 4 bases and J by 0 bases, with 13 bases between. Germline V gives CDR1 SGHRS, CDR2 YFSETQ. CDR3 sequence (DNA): TGCGCCAGCAGCCCCAGCAGGGGCCCGAACACCGGGGAGCTGTTTTTT. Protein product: CASSPSRGPNTGELFF. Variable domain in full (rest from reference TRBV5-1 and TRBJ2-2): KAGVTQTPRYLIKTRGQQVTLSCSPISGHRSVSWYQQTPGQGLQFLFEYFSETQRNKGNFPGRFSGRQFSNSRSEMNVSTLELGDSALYLCASSPSRGPNTGELFFGEGSRLTVL.

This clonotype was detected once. The CDR3, as DNA: TGTGCCAGCAGCGTAGGAGCGGGTCCCTACGAGCAGTACTTC. Its translation is CASSVGAGPYEQYF. The chain is built from TRBV9 and TRBJ2-7, with a possible D match to TRBD2 (6 bases). The CDR3 runs 14 residues. V dropped 0 bases and J dropped 2 bases, with 9 bases sitting between them. In germline, CDR1 is SGDLS, CDR2 YYNGEE.

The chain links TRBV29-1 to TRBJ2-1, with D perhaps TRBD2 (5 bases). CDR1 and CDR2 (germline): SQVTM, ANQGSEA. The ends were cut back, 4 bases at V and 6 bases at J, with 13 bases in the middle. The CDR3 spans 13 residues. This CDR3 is CSVVGRGGNEQFF. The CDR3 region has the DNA TGCAGCGTTGTAGGTAGAGGAGGCAATGAGCAGTTCTTC.

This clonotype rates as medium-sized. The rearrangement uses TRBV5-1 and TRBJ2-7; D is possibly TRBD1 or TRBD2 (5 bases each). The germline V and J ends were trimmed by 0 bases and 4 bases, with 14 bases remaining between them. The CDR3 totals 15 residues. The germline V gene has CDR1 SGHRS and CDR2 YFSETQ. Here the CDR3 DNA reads TGCGCCAGCAGCTTGGATCCGGGACCAACTTACGAGCAGTACTTC. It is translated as CASSLDPGPTYEQYF.

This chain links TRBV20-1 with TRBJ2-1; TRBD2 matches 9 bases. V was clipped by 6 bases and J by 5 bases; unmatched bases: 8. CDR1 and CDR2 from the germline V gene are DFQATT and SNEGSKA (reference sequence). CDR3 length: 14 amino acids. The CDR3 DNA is TGCAGTGCACAGTGGCTAGCGGGGAACAATGAGCAGTTCTTC. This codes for CSAQWLAGNNEQFF.

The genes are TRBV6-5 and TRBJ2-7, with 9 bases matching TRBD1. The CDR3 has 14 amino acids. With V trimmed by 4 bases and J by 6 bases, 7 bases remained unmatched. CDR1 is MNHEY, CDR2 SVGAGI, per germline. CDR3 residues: CASSSGTGISEQYF. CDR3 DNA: TGTGCCAGCAGTTCCGGGACAGGGATAAGCGAGCAGTACTTC.

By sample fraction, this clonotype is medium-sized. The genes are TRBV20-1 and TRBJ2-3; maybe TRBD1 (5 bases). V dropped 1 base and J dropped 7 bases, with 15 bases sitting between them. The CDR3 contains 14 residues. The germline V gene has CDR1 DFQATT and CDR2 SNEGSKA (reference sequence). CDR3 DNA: TGCAGTGCTAGAGTAGATGGGGCCATCTATACGCAGTATTTT. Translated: CSARVDGAIYTQYF.